This is a list of T cell receptor beta chains from one sample in a study of cytomegalovirus exposure and HLA in healthy donors. The method was immunoSEQ multiplex PCR; TCRdb's version includes in-frame clones alone and lacks a portion of them. The sample consists of some 140,000 clones, around 78% of them appearing once. What was sequenced was PBMCs. All receptors come from a female donor in good health and CMV-seropositive. Both conserved end residues are part of each CDR3. The D gene is left open where the match is weak. A row's size may be missing; if present it is once, few, many or a size class.

NA,NA,TRBJ2-1,TRBV7-3,CASSLIASATYNEQFF,TGTGCCAGCAGCTTAATTGCCAGCGCCACCTACAATGAGCAGTTCTTC
NA,TRBD2,TRBJ2-3,TRBV11-3,CASSLAPIAGGQADTQYF,TGTGCCAGCAGCTTAGCCCCCATAGCGGGGGGGCAGGCAGATACGCAGTATTTT
NA,TRBD2,TRBJ2-1,TRBV19,CASRLAGEDEQFF,TGTGCCAGTAGACTAGCGGGAGAAGATGAGCAGTTCTTC
few,NA,TRBJ1-2,TRBV18,CASSPLHRVDYGYTF,TGTGCCAGCTCACCACTCCACAGGGTTGACTATGGCTACACCTTC
NA,NA,TRBJ1-6,TRBV6-5,CASTYREGGPLHF,TGTGCCAGCACCTATCGGGAGGGGGGACCCCTCCACTTT
NA,TRBD1,TRBJ1-5,TRBV15,CATSRGDRGSNQPQHF,TGTGCCACCAGCAGAGGGGACAGGGGTAGCAATCAGCCCCAGCATTTT
NA,NA,TRBJ2-4,TRBV6-5,CASTRGVIQYF,TGTGCCAGCACCCGGGGTGTAATTCAGTACTTC
NA,NA,TRBJ2-2,TRBV27,CASSWQGLNTGELFF,TGTGCCAGCAGTTGGCAGGGGCTGAACACCGGGGAGCTGTTTTTT
NA,NA,TRBJ1-2,TRBV4-1,CASSQVAINYGYTF,TGCGCCAGCAGCCAAGTGGCAATTAACTATGGCTACACCTTC
once,TRBD1,TRBJ2-7,TRBV5-4,CASSWGTGNYEQYF,TGTGCCAGCAGCTGGGGGACAGGGAACTACGAGCAGTACTTC
NA,NA,TRBJ2-1,TRBV2,CASTYAGMYNEQFF,TGTGCCAGCACCTATGCAGGGATGTACAATGAGCAGTTCTTC
NA,NA,TRBJ2-2,TRBV5-4,CASSLVYSNTGELFF,TGTGCCAGCAGCTTGGTTTACTCGAACACCGGGGAGCTGTTTTTT
NA,NA,TRBJ1-4,TRBV7-9,CASSLRTRGSEKLFF,TGTGCCAGCAGCTTAAGGACTCGCGGGAGTGAAAAACTGTTTTTT
NA,TRBD2,TRBJ2-7,TRBV30,CAWNSLAGAYEQYF,TGTGCCTGGAATTCACTAGCGGGAGCGTACGAGCAGTACTTC
NA,NA,TRBJ1-2,TRBV27,CASSGSVFYGYTF,TGTGCCAGCAGTGGGAGCGTCTTCTACGGCTACACCTTC
NA,TRBD1,TRBJ2-7,TRBV28,CASLTGTGSYEQYF,TGTGCCAGTCTAACCGGGACAGGGAGCTACGAGCAGTACTTC
NA,NA,TRBJ2-3,TRBV11-2,CASSFEGAYGADTQYF,TGTGCCAGCAGCTTCGAAGGGGCCTATGGGGCAGATACGCAGTATTTT